This T cell receptor beta chain was obtained from a study of OX40 agonist ivuxolimab in advanced cancers. Here immunoSEQ multiplex PCR was the method, and the copy in TCRdb shows in-frame clones only, minus some. The sample has under 80,000 clones, 70% to 90% seen once; the top ten hold 15% to 20%. The CDR3 has 17 amino acids. The trim removed 4 bases at V and 2 bases at J, leaving 6 bases unmatched. The germline V gene has CDR1 SEHNR and CDR2 FQNEAQ (reference sequence). This specimen was CD4+ or CD8+ T cells sorted from blood, taken in a trial of the OX40 agonist ivuxolimab. The chain uses TRBV7-9 and TRBJ1-4; 11 nucleotides line up with TRBD1. The sequence derives from an adult with an advanced solid tumor such as melanoma, head and neck, liver or kidney cancer. As DNA, the CDR3 is TGTGCCAGCAGCTCCCTAGGGACAGGGGGTACTAATGAAAAACTGTTTTTT. The encoded protein is CASSSLGTGGTNEKLFF.